Below are 29 T cell receptor beta chains sequenced from a single sample in a study of cytomegalovirus exposure and HLA in healthy donors. Primers for the PCR totalled 60 Vbeta and 13 Jbeta. TCRdb keeps only in-frame clones here, not all; method: immunoSEQ multiplex PCR. The sample holds some 100,000 clones, 79% seen once. Sequencing used PBMCs. These receptor sequences come from a female donor in good health and CMV-seropositive.

This clone was detected once. V gene TRBV7-6 combines with J gene TRBJ2-7; weak D call: TRBD2 (6 bases). The CDR3 runs to 16 residues. Trimming removed 2 bases from V and 6 bases from J, with 20 bases in between. Germline CDR1 reads SGHVS; CDR2 reads FNYEAQ. The CDR3 DNA follows: TGTGCCAGCAGCTTAATCCCCGGGGAGGTAGGAGGCGAGCAGTACTTC. It is translated as CASSLIPGEVGGEQYF.

In DNA form, the CDR3 reads TGTGCCAGCAGCTTAGGGACAGGGGGCCCTTCCTACGAGCAGTACTTC. It encodes CASSLGTGGPSYEQYF. The chain employs TRBV7-2 and TRBJ2-7, with TRBD1 identical over 11 bases. In germline, CDR1 is SGHTA, CDR2 FQGNSA. The length of the CDR3 is 16 residues. With 1 base clipped from V and 1 base from J, the junction kept 3 bases outside the gene matches. Full variable domain (remainder filled in from reference TRBV7-2 and TRBJ2-7): GAGVSQSPSNKVTEKGKDVELRCDPISGHTALYWYRQSLGQGLEFLIYFQGNSAPDKSGLPSDRFSAERTGGSVSTLTIQRTQQEDSAVYLCASSLGTGGPSYEQYFGPGTRLTVT.

V gene TRBV5-5 combines with J gene TRBJ1-1; D is ambiguous. Germline V CDR1 and CDR2: SGHKS, YYEKEE (reference sequence). Trimming took 4 bases from V and 3 from J, leaving 13 bases between them. The CDR3 sequence is 14 residues long. The CDR3 nucleotides are TGTGCCAGCAGCCCATCTCCGGGGTACACTGAAGCTTTCTTT. Encoded protein: CASSPSPGYTEAFF.

This clone has just a few counts. The gene calls are TRBV4-2 and TRBJ1-2, with D unresolved. Germline CDR1 and CDR2: LGHNA and YNFKEQ. V lost 2 bases and J lost 4, with 8 bases in between. The CDR3 runs 13 residues. The CDR3 nucleotides are TGTGCCAGCAGCCAAAGTGAGGGCTATGGCTACACCTTC. It specifies CASSQSEGYGYTF.

This clone was recorded a few times. CDR3 sequence: CASSHFPGDAYNEQFF. For the CDR3, the DNA is TGTGCCAGCAGCCATTTCCCGGGAGACGCCTACAATGAGCAGTTCTTC. This sequence joins TRBV14 and TRBJ2-1; a possible D gene is TRBD2 (6 bases). CDR3 length: 16 residues. Germline values: CDR1 SGHDN, CDR2 FVKESK. V was cut by 3 bases and J by 2 bases, with 14 bases left in between. The variable domain in full, with the rest retrieved from reference TRBV14 and TRBJ2-1, is EAGVTQFPSHSVIEKGQTVTLRCDPISGHDNLYWYRRVMGKEIKFLLHFVKESKQDESGMPNNRFLAERTGGTYSTLKVQPAELEDSGVYFCASSHFPGDAYNEQFFGPGTRLTVL.

The V call is TRBV10-3, the J call TRBJ2-3; the D gene is possibly TRBD1 (5 bases). The CDR3 loop spans 13 amino acids. V was clipped by 10 bases and J by 0 bases, with 11 bases between them. Germline CDR1 is ENHRY and CDR2 is SYGVKD. This chain's CDR3 is CATTADSTDTQYF. Here the CDR3 DNA reads TGTGCCACGACAGCTGATAGCACAGATACGCAGTATTTT.

The chain joins TRBV11-2 to TRBJ2-2; 9 nucleotides match TRBD1. The CDR3 is 16 residues long. Germline V gene sequence: CDR1 SGHAT, CDR2 FQNNGV. V gave up 2 bases and J gave up 5 bases; unmatched junction bases: 6. This CDR3 is CASSLLHRGRTGELFF. CDR3 DNA sequence: TGTGCCAGCAGCTTACTTCACAGGGGGCGGACCGGGGAGCTGTTTTTT.

This clone has only a few counts. The V and J genes are TRBV19 and TRBJ2-7; 9 bases are shared with TRBD1. The CDR3 is made up of 15 amino acids. Germline loops: CDR1 LNHDA, CDR2 SQIVND (reference sequence). The V gene end was trimmed by 4 bases and the J gene end by 2 bases; junction bases not matched to a gene: 6. The CDR3 nucleotides are TGTGCCAGTAGTAATAGGGGACAGGGAACCTACGAGCAGTACTTC. Protein product: CASSNRGQGTYEQYF.

The gene calls are TRBV7-2 and TRBJ1-6; D call uncertain. The germline V gene encodes CDR1 SGHTA and CDR2 FQGNSA. Between the trimmed V and J ends, which lost 1 base and 0 bases, there was a span of 7 bases. The CDR3 sequence is 16 residues long. The CDR3 DNA follows: TGTGCCAGCAGCTTAGAAATCAGCTCCTATAATTCACCCCTCCACTTT. This encodes CASSLEISSYNSPLHF.

This chain connects TRBV27 to TRBJ2-1, with 12 bases lining up with TRBD1. This CDR3 has 16 amino acids. The V gene end was trimmed by 5 bases and the J gene end by 6 bases; junction bases not matched to a gene: 8. The germline V gene encodes CDR1 MNHEY and CDR2 SMNVEV (reference sequence). The CDR3 here is CASSMTGTGGFNEQFF. The CDR3 nucleotides read TGTGCCAGCAGTATGACCGGGACAGGGGGCTTCAATGAGCAGTTCTTC.

The chain employs TRBV13 and TRBJ2-1, with D possibly being TRBD1 (6 bases). The V end lost 1 base, the J end lost 8 bases, and 15 bases lay between the germline ends. The CDR3 sequence is 15 residues long. Germline lookup yields CDR1 PRHDT and CDR2 FYEKMQ (reference sequence). This chain's CDR3 is CASSLDFTGRDEQFF. CDR3 nucleotide sequence: TGTGCCAGCAGCTTAGACTTTACAGGGCGGGATGAGCAGTTCTTC.

This chain links TRBV19 with TRBJ2-5; 7 bases fit TRBD1. V gave up 8 bases and J gave up 2 bases; unmatched junction bases: 5. The CDR3 has 13 amino acids. Germline V gives CDR1 LNHDA, CDR2 SQIVND (reference sequence). The CDR3 nucleotides read TGTGCCAGTTCGAGGGACAGTCAAGAGACCCAGTACTTC. Translating it yields CASSRDSQETQYF. The full variable domain, completed using reference TRBV19 and TRBJ2-5, is DGGITQSPKYLFRKEGQNVTLSCEQNLNHDAMYWYRQDPGQGLRLIYYSQIVNDFQKGDIAEGYSVSREKKESFPLTVTSAQKNPTAFYLCASSRDSQETQYFGPGTRLLVL.

The rearrangement joins TRBV6-5 to TRBJ2-3; D unclear. Trimming took off 0 bases at V and 6 bases at J, with 10 bases between the two ends. The CDR3 runs to 14 residues. Germline CDR1 reads MNHEY; CDR2 reads SVGAGI. CDR3 DNA: TGTGCCAGCAGTTACTCGTCTGAGGAGGATACGCAGTATTTT. This encodes CASSYSSEEDTQYF.

The rearrangement uses TRBV5-5 and TRBJ1-4; D is perhaps TRBD1 (5 bases). The V and J ends lost 0 bases and 4 bases respectively, with 16 bases between them. The CDR3 is made up of 17 amino acids. Germline V lookup: CDR1 SGHKS, CDR2 YYEKEE (reference sequence). The CDR3 DNA reads TGTGCCAGCAGCTTGGTAGCGGGGGTCGGGGATAATGAAAAACTGTTTTTT. Translation gives CASSLVAGVGDNEKLFF.

This clone was detected only a few times. This rearrangement joins TRBV6-1 to TRBJ2-7, with D perhaps TRBD1 (6 bases). Between the trimmed V and J ends, which lost 6 bases and 2 bases, there was a span of 11 bases. The CDR3 totals 13 residues. CDR1 and CDR2 from the germline V gene are MNHNS and SASEGT. CDR3 nucleotides: TGTGCCAGCAGCAAGGGGGAGACCTACGAGCAGTACTTC. The encoded protein is CASSKGETYEQYF.

J is TRBJ1-1 and V is TRBV5-6; D uncertain. CDR1 is SGHDT, CDR2 YYEEEE, per germline. Deletions cut 0 bases from V and 6 bases from J, with 3 bases between. This CDR3 spans 11 amino acids. CDR3 region: CASSLASEAFF. The CDR3 DNA is TGTGCCAGCAGCTTGGCCTCTGAAGCTTTCTTT.

The chain employs TRBV2 and TRBJ2-5; D perhaps matches TRBD2 (5 bases). With 7 bases removed from V and 5 bases from J, the gap between germline ends came to 11 bases. This CDR3 is built from 12 residues. The germline V gene has CDR1 SNHLY and CDR2 FYNNEI. CDR3 loop: CASTPGMETQYF. DNA of the CDR3: TGTGCCAGCACCCCCGGGATGGAGACCCAGTACTTC.

V usage is TRBV6-5 and J usage is TRBJ2-7, with TRBD2 matching over 11 bases. V was clipped by 8 bases and J by 3 bases; unmatched bases: 3. Germline assignment: CDR1 MNHEY and CDR2 SVGAGI. The CDR3 contains 13 residues. As DNA, the CDR3 is TGTGCCAGCCGGGGACTAGCGGTCTACGAGCAGTACTTC. The encoded protein is CASRGLAVYEQYF.

A few counts support this clone. This chain connects TRBV10-2 to TRBJ2-3; D perhaps matches TRBD1 (6 bases). The germline V gene encodes CDR1 WSHSY and CDR2 SAAADI. V lost 6 bases and J 5 bases, leaving 9 bases between the germline ends. The CDR3 length is 12 residues. CDR3 region: CASRMTGDTQYF. CDR3 bases: TGCGCCAGCAGGATGACAGGAGATACGCAGTATTTT.

For this clone: Mismatch with germline at one junction end may stem from a read error. Other DNA sequences within the sample encode an identical CDR3. The chain links TRBV10-3 to TRBJ1-5; 9 bases match TRBD1. CDR1 and CDR2 from the germline V gene are ENHRY and SYGVKD. This CDR3 contains 14 residues. The CDR3 DNA follows: TGCGCCATCAGCCGGACAGGGGGCAATCAGCCCCAGCATTTT. Protein sequence: CAISRTGGNQPQHF.

The chain links TRBV18 to TRBJ1-5, with a possible D match to TRBD1 (5 bases). CDR1 is KGHSH, CDR2 LQKENI, per germline. Trimming left V 4 bases short and J 0 bases short, with 10 bases between. CDR3 size: 15 residues. The CDR3 spells CASSRGGDSNQPQHF. The CDR3 DNA reads TGTGCCAGCTCACGGGGGGGGGATAGCAATCAGCCCCAGCATTTT.

J is TRBJ2-5 and V is TRBV7-2; 8 positions agree with TRBD2. The J call may not be correct, given that the DNA end is closer to TRBJ2-7. Germline values: CDR1 SGHTA, CDR2 FQGNSA. The CDR3 length is 14 residues. The CDR3 sequence is CASSSGGSSYEQYF. As DNA, the CDR3 is TGTGCCAGCAGCTCGGGGGGGAGCTCCTACGAGCAGTACTTC.

V usage is TRBV15 and J usage is TRBJ1-1; 8 bases fit TRBD1. Unmatched junction bases numbered 6, after V lost 3 bases and J lost 3 bases. This CDR3 has 15 amino acids. Germline V CDR1 and CDR2: LNHNV, YYDKDF (reference sequence). CDR3 nucleotide sequence: TGTGCCACCAGCAGGAACAGACAGGGGTACACTGAAGCTTTCTTT. Its protein product is CATSRNRQGYTEAFF. Full variable domain (outside the CDR3, taken from reference TRBV15 and TRBJ1-1): DAMVIQNPRYQVTQFGKPVTLSCSQTLNHNVMYWYQQKSSQAPKLLFHYYDKDFNNEADTPDNFQSRRPNTSFCFLDIRSPGLGDTAMYLCATSRNRQGYTEAFFGQGTRLTVV.

The CDR3 region has the DNA TGTGCCAGCAGCCCCAGGGGACAGTTAGACACCGGGGAGCTGTTTTTT. Its protein is CASSPRGQLDTGELFF. The genes are TRBV5-4 and TRBJ2-2, with 7 positions matching TRBD1. This CDR3 contains 16 residues. Germline CDR1 is SGHNT and CDR2 is YYREEE (reference sequence). The ends lost 4 bases at V and 3 bases at J; junction bases unmatched: 9.

The V gene is TRBV7-2, the J gene TRBJ2-5; D may be TRBD2 (5 bases). CDR1 and CDR2 from the germline V gene are SGHTA and FQGNSA. The CDR3 has 14 residues. Trimming stripped 8 bases from V and 2 bases from J, with 15 bases between. DNA of the CDR3: TGTGCCAGCCGCCCGGGCGGGTCTCAAGAGACCCAGTACTTC. Translating gives CASRPGGSQETQYF.

The V call is TRBV21-1, the J call TRBJ2-3; no check of the table's D call, TRBD1, against the DNA was made. TRBV21-1 is deemed a pseudogene. This CDR3 is 15 amino acids long. CDR3 nucleotide sequence: TGTGCCAGCAGCCGCCGGGACAGGGAGTTGGATACGCAGTATTTT. Its translation is CASSRRDRELDTQYF.

This clone was seen only once. The chain joins TRBV19 to TRBJ2-7; TRBD1 matches 9 bases. Germline lookup yields CDR1 LNHDA and CDR2 SQIVND (reference sequence). The CDR3 has 15 residues. V lost 6 bases, J lost 4 bases, and 10 bases stayed unmatched. CDR3 sequence: CASSSTGGAFYEQYF. The DNA of the CDR3 is TGTGCCAGTAGCTCCACAGGGGGCGCTTTTTACGAGCAGTACTTC.

The chain uses TRBV10-2 and TRBJ1-6; no clear D. There are 14 residues in the CDR3. CDR1 WSHSY and CDR2 SAAADI come from the germline V gene. V lost 2 bases and J 10 bases, leaving 12 bases between the germline ends. CDR3 sequence (DNA): TGCGCCAGCAGTGAGAGCGGGGTTGGCTCACCCCTCCACTTT. This sequence encodes CASSESGVGSPLHF.

J is TRBJ2-7 and V is TRBV6-5, with TRBD2 matching 7 bases. The V gene's germline CDR1 is MNHEY and CDR2 SVGAGI. This CDR3 contains 12 residues. The V and J ends lost 3 bases and 7 bases, in that order; junction bases with no gene match: 3. For the CDR3, the DNA is TGTGCCAGCAGTTATTGGGGGGGGGAGCAGTACTTC. Its protein product is CASSYWGGEQYF.